A selection of T cell receptor beta chains follows, all from one sample in a study of cytomegalovirus exposure and HLA in healthy donors. The data were produced by immunoSEQ multiplex PCR, yet TCRdb's version contains in-frame clones alone and is incomplete. The table has about 130,000 clones, about three quarters seen once; the top ten hold 1.2%. Sequences were obtained from PBMCs. These receptor sequences come from a female donor in good health and CMV-seronegative. The CDR3 runs from the conserved cysteine through the conserved F or W. Fields, in order: clone size, D gene, V gene, J gene, CDR3 DNA, CDR3 protein. D genes are given only for firm matches. A clone size is listed for some rows: how often the clone was seen (once, few, many), or a class if it is expanded.

NA	NA	TRBV11-2	TRBJ2-2	TGTGCCAGCAGCTTAGACACCGGGACTAACACCGGGGAGCTGTTTTTT	CASSLDTGTNTGELFF
few	NA	TRBV19	TRBJ2-3	TGTGCCAGTAGTATCGGGGGCACAGATACGCAGTATTTT	CASSIGGTDTQYF
NA	TRBD1	TRBV28	TRBJ1-1	TGTGCCAGCAGTGGGACAGGGGGCTTGGACACTGAAGCTTTCTTT	CASSGTGGLDTEAFF
NA	TRBD1	TRBV6-5	TRBJ2-4	TGTGCCAGCAGTTACGGACAGGACGGGACCAAAAACAGTCAGTACTTC	CASSYGQDGTKNSQYF
few	NA	TRBV6-5	TRBJ1-6	TGTGCCAGCAGTTCGCCGGAGGGGAATTCACCCCTCCACTTT	CASSSPEGNSPLHF
NA	NA	TRBV7-3	TRBJ2-2	TGTGCCAGCCGACAGCAGCTTAACACCGGGGAGCTGTTTTTT	CASRQQLNTGELFF
NA	NA	TRBV5-1	TRBJ2-1	TGCGCCAGCAGCTTGATCGGGGTACTCTCCTACAATGAGCAGTTCTTC	CASSLIGVLSYNEQFF
NA	TRBD1	TRBV5-1	TRBJ1-1	TGCGCCAGCAGCTTGGGCGATGGGACAGTGGATTGGACTGAAGCTTTCTTT	CASSLGDGTVDWTEAFF
NA	NA	TRBV7-9	TRBJ1-4	TGTGCCAGCAGCCCCGACAGTATTTATGAAAAACTGTTTTTT	CASSPDSIYEKLFF
NA	NA	TRBV7-9	TRBJ2-5	TGTGCCAGCAGCTTGGAGGGTGAGCAGCACTTC	CASSLEGEQHF
NA	TRBD1	TRBV2	TRBJ2-7	TGTGCCAGCAGTGAAGAGAGGGGGCTATACGAGCAGTACTTC	CASSEERGLYEQYF
NA	TRBD2	TRBV18	TRBJ2-3	TGTGCCAGCTCACAAGGACTAGCGGGAGTCATAGATACGCAGTATTTT	CASSQGLAGVIDTQYF
NA	NA	TRBV5-4	TRBJ1-2	TGTGCCAGCAGCTTACAGGAAAACTATGGCTACACCTTC	CASSLQENYGYTF
once	NA	TRBV7-2	TRBJ2-3	TGTGCCAGCAGCTTAAGGCGGGGCACAGATACGCAGTATTTT	CASSLRRGTDTQYF
NA	TRBD1	TRBV2	TRBJ2-5	TGTGCCAGCAGTGAAGCAAAGACAGGGGGGGAGACCCAGTACTTC	CASSEAKTGGETQYF
NA	TRBD1	TRBV12-5	TRBJ2-7	TGTGCTAGTGCGACAGGGTCCTACGAGCAGTACTTC	CASATGSYEQYF
NA	NA	TRBV18	TRBJ2-1	TGTGCCAGCTCACCATTGTCACGGGAGCAGTTCTTC	CASSPLSREQFF
NA	TRBD1	TRBV6-5	TRBJ1-5	TGTGCCAGCAGTTTGGGACAGGCGAGGGACAATCAGCCCCAGCATTTT	CASSLGQARDNQPQHF
once	TRBD2	TRBV7-6	TRBJ2-5	TGTGCCAGCAGCTTAGCAGATACTAGCGGGAGGGAGACCCAGTACTTC	CASSLADTSGRETQYF
medium-sized	TRBD2	TRBV28	TRBJ2-3	TGTGCCAGCAGGCTAGCGGGAGGAGTCACAGATACGCAGTATTTT	CASRLAGGVTDTQYF
NA	NA	TRBV18	TRBJ1-1	TGTGCCAGCTCACCCGAGGGTATGAACACTGAAGCTTTCTTT	CASSPEGMNTEAFF
NA	TRBD2	TRBV6-1	TRBJ2-2	TGTGCCAGCAGTCCTAGCGGGGGGGACACCGGGGAGCTGTTTTTT	CASSPSGGDTGELFF
NA	NA	TRBV29-1	TRBJ1-3	TGCAGCGTTGTCCCCCCACGCGACTCTGGAAACACCATATATTTT	CSVVPPRDSGNTIYF
few	NA	TRBV5-1	TRBJ2-1	TGCGCCAGCAGCTTGTCTCGGTCTTCAGCGCCCGGTGAGCAGTTCTTC	CASSLSRSSAPGEQFF
NA	TRBD1	TRBV5-1	TRBJ2-7	TGCGCCAGCAGCTCGGGACAGGGATACGAGCAGTACTTC	CASSSGQGYEQYF
NA	TRBD1	TRBV5-1	TRBJ1-4	TGCGCCAGCAGCCGGGACAGGGGTAGTGAAAAACTGTTTTTT	CASSRDRGSEKLFF
NA	NA	TRBV6-1	TRBJ1-4	TGTGCCAGCAGCGAAACCGGGATCTTTAATGAAAAACTGTTTTTT	CASSETGIFNEKLFF
NA	NA	TRBV5-4	TRBJ2-7	TGTGCCAGCAGCCCGAGGGCAGGGGAGAGGGCTCGGGCCTACGAGCAGTACTTC	CASSPRAGERARAYEQYF
NA	TRBD1	TRBV5-4	TRBJ1-4	TGTGCCAGCAGCTCAAGGACAGGGGAAGTTGAAAAACTGTTTTTT	CASSSRTGEVEKLFF
NA	TRBD2	TRBV20-1	TRBJ2-7	TGCAGTTCACGGGAGGGTTTCGAGCAGTACTTC	CSSREGFEQYF
NA	NA	TRBV20-1	TRBJ2-3	TGCAGTGCCTTAACCGGGGTTACGCAGTATTTT	CSALTGVTQYF
NA	TRBD2	TRBV5-6	TRBJ2-5	TGTGCCAGCAGCTCAGCTCAACTAGCGGGGGGGGGAGAGACCCAGTACTTC	CASSSAQLAGGGETQYF
NA	NA	TRBV6-5	TRBJ1-2	TGTGCCAGCAGTTACTCGACTTCCGGCTACACCTTC	CASSYSTSGYTF
NA	TRBD1	TRBV10-3	TRBJ2-1	TGTGCCATCAGAGAAGGACAGGGGGCGGGCAATGAGCAGTTCTTC	CAIREGQGAGNEQFF
once	TRBD1	TRBV27	TRBJ2-7	TGTGCCAGCAGCAGGACAGGGTTCTACGAGCAGTACTTC	CASSRTGFYEQYF
NA	TRBD2	TRBV18	TRBJ2-7	TGTGCCAGCTCACCAGGACTAGCGGGTCACGAGCAGTACTTC	CASSPGLAGHEQYF